This T cell receptor beta chain was documented in a study of blood T cell repertoires in COVID-19. Study-level background: PBMCs, B-cell-depleted T cells, or T cells were the source of the cDNA or gDNA that made up the material.

The CDR3 length is 14 residues. Germline V lookup: CDR1 LNHDA, CDR2 SQIVND (reference sequence). Trimming cost V 1 base and J 5 bases, with 6 bases left between them. As processed by the authors: Estimation of nucleated cell counts relied on the amplification of reference gene primers. TCRdb keeps only in-frame clones here, not all; method: immunoSEQ multiplex PCR. From that table come the V and J calls and clone size; the DNA was used to work out D and trimming. The sample contains around 56,000 clones, about 91% of which appear only once. The chain recombines TRBV19 with TRBJ1-6; tentatively, D is TRBD1 (5 bases). This TCR came from a woman aged 55-75 years with active or convalescent COVID-19. Sequencing was done on a sample of peripheral blood. CDR3 loop: CASSIARDNSPLHF. The CDR3 DNA reads TGTGCCAGTAGTATAGCCAGGGATAATTCACCCCTCCACTTT.